This T cell receptor beta chain is drawn from a study of cytomegalovirus exposure and HLA in healthy donors. Overall study: HLA-typed donors were the source of roughly 85 million unique TCRs held in an early data release.

The PCR used 60 Vbeta and 13 Jbeta primers. Measured with immunoSEQ multiplex PCR; TCRdb has only the in-frame clones, and not every one. The table includes about 150,000 clones, about 74% detected once. The V gene lost 3 bases and the J gene lost 0 bases, with 8 bases spanning the gap. The length of the CDR3 is 14 residues. Germline CDR1 is MDHEN and CDR2 is SYDVKM. This clone was observed a handful of times. Sequencing was carried out using PBMCs. The receptor comes from a woman aged 40 to 50 in good health and CMV-seronegative. This rearrangement joins TRBV28 to TRBJ1-2; D perhaps matches TRBD1 (5 bases). CDR3 sequence reads: CASSLGEANYGYTF. As DNA, the CDR3 is TGTGCCAGCAGTTTGGGGGAGGCTAACTATGGCTACACCTTC.